In its sample, the clone carrying this TCR beta chain was seen many times. TCR beta CDR3 regions were amplified from RNA transcripts. Using the HTBI primer set, a first-round RT-PCR was run on the TCR CDR3. TCRdb ran MiXCR on the multiplex PCR reads and lists one entry per CDR3 protein. The profile covers over 500,000 distinct CDR3 sequences, with roughly a sixth appearing a single time and around 32% taken by the ten largest. This specimen comes from a study of T cells in Graves' hyperthyroidism and ophthalmopathy. The V gene's germline CDR1 is SGHTA and CDR2 FQGNSA. The CDR3 is 15 residues long. Trimming took 4 bases from V and 4 from J, leaving 16 bases between them.

The material sequenced was blood. The source of this sequence is a woman younger than 45 with Graves' ophthalmopathy. V is TRBV7-2 and J is TRBJ1-2, with D perhaps TRBD1 (6 bases). The CDR3 loop reads CASSSTRTARYGYTF. DNA for the CDR3: TGTGCCAGCAGCTCGACCAGGACAGCCCGCTATGGCTACACCTTC. Together with reference TRBV7-2 and TRBJ1-2, the CDR3 gives the full variable domain: GAGVSQSPSNKVTEKGKDVELRCDPISGHTALYWYRQSLGQGLEFLIYFQGNSAPDKSGLPSDRFSAERTGGSVSTLTIQRTQQEDSAVYLCASSSTRTARYGYTFGSGTRLTVV.